These 19 T cell receptor beta chains were all obtained from the same sample, sequenced in a study of OX40 agonist ivuxolimab in advanced cancers. The method was immunoSEQ multiplex PCR; TCRdb's version includes in-frame clones alone and lacks a portion of them. This sample yields about 80,000 clones, of which 94% are seen a single time; roughly 9.6% belongs to the top ten. Here the sequenced sample was CD4+ or CD8+ T cells sorted from blood, taken in a trial of the OX40 agonist ivuxolimab. The source is an adult with an advanced solid tumor such as melanoma, head and neck, liver or kidney cancer.

The V call is TRBV28, the J call TRBJ2-5, with TRBD1 identical over 8 bases. Germline values: CDR1 MDHEN, CDR2 SYDVKM. V was clipped by 9 bases and J by 4 bases; unmatched bases: 19. This CDR3 comprises 17 residues. The CDR3 nucleotides are TGTGCCAGTCGACCCGGGGTAGACAGGGGCGCCCGAGAGACCCAGTACTTC. It translates to CASRPGVDRGARETQYF.

The rearrangement uses TRBV7-2 and TRBJ1-2; 8 bases map to TRBD1. The CDR3 has 13 residues. With 5 bases clipped from V and 7 bases from J, the junction kept 6 bases outside the gene matches. Germline CDR1 and CDR2: SGHTA and FQGNSA. This CDR3 reads CASSPDRVSGYTF. CDR3 DNA sequence: TGTGCCAGCAGCCCGGACAGGGTATCTGGCTACACCTTC.

The chain carries TRBV5-6 and TRBJ2-7; tentatively, D is TRBD2 (6 bases). Looked up from germline, CDR1 is SGHDT and CDR2 is YYEEEE. The CDR3 is 14 amino acids. V shed 3 bases and J shed 7 bases, with 17 bases lying between them. The CDR3 DNA reads as TGTGCCAGCAGCTCCGGGACTTCCCGAGGGGAGCAGTACTTC. It is translated as CASSSGTSRGEQYF.

The CDR3 DNA reads TGCGCCAGCAGCCAAGTAGTGGTAGCGGGAGGCCCTAACACAGATACGCAGTATTTT. Translating it yields CASSQVVVAGGPNTDTQYF. V is TRBV4-3 and J is TRBJ2-3; 10 nucleotides line up with TRBD2. J was trimmed by 2 bases and V by 1 base; bases with no gene match: 12. The CDR3 is 19 amino acids. Germline V gene lookup returns CDR1 LGHNA and CDR2 YSLEER.

This sequence joins TRBV15 and TRBJ2-7; 7 bases line up with TRBD1. Germline values: CDR1 LNHNV, CDR2 YYDKDF (reference sequence). This CDR3 is 15 amino acids long. V gave up 4 bases and J gave up 2 bases; unmatched junction bases: 8. DNA of the CDR3: TGTGCCACCAGCACACTCCGGGACAGCCCCTACGAGCAGTACTTC. The encoded protein is CATSTLRDSPYEQYF.

CDR3 amino acids: CASSAGGTEYSGYTF. The CDR3 DNA reads as TGTGCCAGCAGCGCGGGTGGGACAGAGTACAGTGGCTACACCTTC. This chain joins TRBV9 and TRBJ1-2; 7 nucleotides agree with TRBD1. Trimming took 3 bases from V and 7 from J; bases not matched to a gene: 12. The CDR3 totals 15 residues. Germline loops: CDR1 SGDLS, CDR2 YYNGEE.

The rearrangement joins TRBV13 to TRBJ2-7; D is perhaps TRBD2 (5 bases). Germline-derived CDR1 and CDR2 are PRHDT and FYEKMQ (reference sequence). The CDR3 consists of 14 residues. Trimming pared 3 bases from V and 4 bases from J, leaving 13 bases between. In DNA, the CDR3 is TGTGCCAGCAGCTTCGGTGGGAGTACGTACGAGCAGTACGTC. Translated: CASSFGGSTYEQYV.

V is TRBV4-3 and J is TRBJ2-1; 7 nucleotides align to TRBD2. The J segment lost 3 bases and the V segment lost 1 base, leaving 9 bases of the junction unmatched. The CDR3 consists of 17 residues. Germline-derived CDR1 and CDR2 are LGHNA and YSLEER. CDR3 amino acids: CASSQVRSGDYYNEQFF. In DNA form, the CDR3 reads TGCGCCAGCAGCCAAGTTCGGTCGGGGGACTACTACAATGAGCAGTTCTTC.

The chain links TRBV19 to TRBJ1-1, with D maybe TRBD1 (6 bases). Trimming shortened V by 10 bases and J by 0 bases, and 21 bases separated the two germline ends. Per the germline V gene, CDR1 is LNHDA and CDR2 is SQIVND (reference sequence). This CDR3 spans 16 amino acids. CDR3 amino acids: CATLGGQGRVNTEAFF. The CDR3 nucleotides read TGTGCCACCCTAGGTGGGCAGGGGAGGGTGAACACTGAAGCTTTCTTT.

The chain has TRBV7-9 and TRBJ2-1, with 11 bases fitting TRBD1. Germline CDR1 SEHNR, CDR2 FQNEAQ (reference sequence). The CDR3 has 15 residues. With 3 bases clipped from V and 7 bases from J, the junction kept 5 bases outside the gene matches. The CDR3 DNA is TGTGCCAGCAGCTTCGGACAGGGGGCGCTGAATGAGCAGTTCTTC. Translation gives CASSFGQGALNEQFF.

This chain uses TRBV27 with TRBJ2-7, with 14 nucleotides matching TRBD2. This CDR3 region has 17 residues. CDR1 and CDR2 from the germline V gene are MNHEY and SMNVEV (reference sequence). The ends lost 0 bases at V and 5 bases at J; junction bases unmatched: 6. Written as DNA, the CDR3 is TGTGCCAGCAGTTTATCGACTAGCGGGAGGGCCATAAACGAGCAGTACTTC. Its protein is CASSLSTSGRAINEQYF.

The sample holds one count of this clone. The chain is built from TRBV29-1 and TRBJ2-2, with 8 bases identical to TRBD2. V dropped 1 base and J dropped 3; count of bases not matched to a gene: 22. This CDR3 contains 21 residues. Per the germline V gene, CDR1 is SQVTM and CDR2 is ANQGSEA. CDR3 nucleotide sequence: TGCAGCGTTGAAGTCCCCGGGGCAGGAGGACGTGGCGGGAGGCACACCGGGGAGCTGTTTTTT. It encodes CSVEVPGAGGRGGRHTGELFF.

In this sample, this clone turned up once. The V gene is TRBV19, the J gene TRBJ2-7; 10 nucleotides align to TRBD2. V lost 4 bases, J lost 2 bases, and 8 bases stayed unmatched. This CDR3 contains 16 residues. Germline V gene data show CDR1 as LNHDA and CDR2 as SQIVND (reference sequence). The CDR3 sequence is CASSTPIAGGTYEQYF. In nucleotides, the CDR3 is TGTGCCAGTAGTACCCCCATAGCGGGAGGAACCTACGAGCAGTACTTC.

The chain carries TRBV2 and TRBJ1-1; possibly TRBD1 for D (6 bases). V was shortened by 7 bases and J by 1 base, with 7 bases between the two germline ends. Looked up from germline, CDR1 is SNHLY and CDR2 is FYNNEI. This CDR3 comprises 12 residues. In nucleotides, the CDR3 is TGTGCCAGCAAGGGGGAGAACACTGAAGCTTTCTTT. Its translation: CASKGENTEAFF.

V gene TRBV5-5 combines with J gene TRBJ1-5, with 8 positions matching TRBD1. The CDR3 spans 15 residues. Unmatched junction bases numbered 5, after V lost 3 bases and J lost 3 bases. From germline, CDR1 is SGHKS and CDR2 YYEKEE (reference sequence). The CDR3 loop reads CASSSTGVFNQPQHF. In DNA, the CDR3 is TGTGCCAGCAGCTCGACAGGGGTATTCAATCAGCCCCAGCATTTT.

This clone was counted only a few times. The V gene is TRBV10-1, the J gene TRBJ2-1, with 9 bases aligning to TRBD2. The CDR3 spans 16 residues. Germline CDR1 and CDR2: WNHNN and SYGVQD (reference sequence). V dropped 11 bases and J dropped 4; count of bases not matched to a gene: 15. The CDR3 DNA follows: TGCGCCGGCGGGCTGGGGGGACTAGCCAATTACAATGAGCAGTTCTTC. This translates into CAGGLGGLANYNEQFF.

The chain is built from TRBV5-5 and TRBJ2-7; 8 nucleotides align to TRBD2. Per germline, CDR1 SGHKS and CDR2 YYEKEE (reference sequence). The CDR3 length is 13 residues. V lost 3 bases, J lost 6 bases, and 5 bases stayed unmatched. The CDR3 reads CASSWGLGVEQYF. As DNA, the CDR3 is TGTGCCAGCAGCTGGGGACTAGGAGTCGAGCAGTACTTC.

This sequence joins TRBV7-9 and TRBJ2-5; TRBD1 agrees at 8 bases. Trimming took 4 bases from V and 2 from J; bases not matched to a gene: 6. This CDR3 has 15 amino acids. The germline V gene has CDR1 SEHNR and CDR2 FQNEAQ (reference sequence). For the CDR3, the DNA is TGTGCCAGCAGCTCCCGACAGGGGTCACAAGAGACCCAGTACTTC. The encoded protein is CASSSRQGSQETQYF.

The V gene is TRBV28, the J gene TRBJ2-5; 8 bases are shared with TRBD1. The DNA end lines up better with TRBJ2-7; the J call may be wrong. Germline V CDR1 and CDR2: MDHEN, SYDVKM. This CDR3 is 15 amino acids long. The CDR3 spells CASSSESGGLGEQYF. CDR3 in DNA: TGTGCCAGCAGTTCTGAATCAGGGGGCCTCGGCGAGCAGTACTTC.